This is a list of T cell receptor beta chains from one sample in a study of cytomegalovirus exposure and HLA in healthy donors. Clones were sequenced by immunoSEQ multiplex PCR, and TCRdb holds only the in-frame ones, with some missing. The table records 150,000 or so clones, just under 80% of them present only once. Sequencing used PBMCs. The receptors were sampled from a young man in good health and CMV-seronegative. Each CDR3 is given with its conserved first and last residue. D genes are given only for firm matches. Rows give clone size only sometimes, using once, few, many, or a class for an expanded clone.

V,size,J,D,length,DNA,CDR3
TRBV28,NA,TRBJ2-3,TRBD1,18,TGTGCCAGCAGTTTAACAACCCGGACAGGGACGGGCGCAGATACGCAGTATTTT,CASSLTTRTGTGADTQYF
TRBV9,NA,TRBJ2-1,TRBD2,16,TGTGCCAGCAGCGTGGGGGGGTCTAGCTCCTACAATGAGCAGTTCTTC,CASSVGGSSSYNEQFF
TRBV14,NA,TRBJ2-1,TRBD2,16,TGTGCCAGCAGCCCGGAAGCGGGGAGCTCCTACAATGAGCAGTTCTTC,CASSPEAGSSYNEQFF
TRBV5-1,NA,TRBJ2-5,TRBD2,16,TGCGCCAGCAGCGGGACTAGCGGGGGGGGCCAAGAGACCCAGTACTTC,CASSGTSGGGQETQYF
TRBV5-4,NA,TRBJ2-1,TRBD2,17,TGTGCCAGCAGCGAAGGACTAGCGGGAGCGACGGGGAATGAGCAGTTCTTC,CASSEGLAGATGNEQFF
TRBV9,once,TRBJ2-2,TRBD2,16,TGTGCCAGCAGCGTAGGAGCGGGGGGGAACACCGGGGAGCTGTTTTTT,CASSVGAGGNTGELFF
TRBV9,few,TRBJ1-5,NA,14,TGTGCCAGCAGCGTAGAGGGAGGCAATCAGCCCCAGCATTTT,CASSVEGGNQPQHF
TRBV29-1,NA,TRBJ1-2,TRBD1,16,TGCAGCGTAGCTGTAGGACAGGGGGCGCGAGACTATGGCTACACCTTC,CSVAVGQGARDYGYTF
TRBV7-2,NA,TRBJ2-7,NA,14,TGTGCCAGCAGCTTAGGCAGGATCTCCTACGAGCAGTACTTC,CASSLGRISYEQYF
TRBV4-2,few,TRBJ2-5,NA,16,TGTGCCAGCAGCCAAGCACTAAACCGGGATCAAGAGACCCAGTACTTC,CASSQALNRDQETQYF
TRBV4-3,once,TRBJ2-1,TRBD1,15,TGCGCCAGCAGCCAGGGACAGGGGGCTCGAAATGAGCAGTTCTTC,CASSQGQGARNEQFF
TRBV28,NA,TRBJ2-7,NA,16,TGTGCCAGCAGTCTCCCCGGGCGGCAGGGGACCTACGAGCAGTACTTC,CASSLPGRQGTYEQYF
TRBV19,NA,TRBJ2-7,NA,14,TGTGCCAGTAGTATACGGGTTGGGTACTACGAGCAGTACTTC,CASSIRVGYYEQYF
TRBV5-8,NA,TRBJ2-7,NA,16,TGTGCCGCTAGGCTTACCCTCCCCAGCCAAGCTTACGAGCAGTACTTC,CAARLTLPSQAYEQYF
TRBV27,NA,TRBJ2-3,TRBD2,16,TGTGCCAGCAGTTCTCGGACTAGCGGGCATCCCGATACGCAGTATTTT,CASSSRTSGHPDTQYF
TRBV4-2,NA,TRBJ2-7,NA,16,TGTGCCAGCAGCCAAGCCGGGACTCTTATTACCTACGAGCAGTACTTC,CASSQAGTLITYEQYF
TRBV18,NA,TRBJ2-1,NA,14,TGTGCCAGCTCACCAGAGAGCTACTACAATGAGCAGTTCTTC,CASSPESYYNEQFF
TRBV28,once,TRBJ1-1,TRBD1,19,TGTGCCAGCAGTTCATCTCACAGGGGGGGTTTGAGGTTGGACACTGAAGCTTTCTTT,CASSSSHRGGLRLDTEAFF
TRBV29-1,NA,TRBJ2-2,NA,13,TGCAGCGTCGTTCTCAGGAACACCGGGGAGCTGTTTTTT,CSVVLRNTGELFF
TRBV7-9,NA,TRBJ1-6,TRBD1,16,TGTTCCAGCAGCCCCCGTAGGGGACAGGGGCAATCACCCCTCCACTTT,CSSSPRRGQGQSPLHF
TRBV7-2,NA,TRBJ2-3,TRBD2,16,TGTGCCAGCAGCTTAACACCGGGACTAGCGACAGATACGCAGTATTTT,CASSLTPGLATDTQYF
TRBV7-4,NA,TRBJ1-3,NA,14,TGTGCCAGCAGGGGGGACACCTCTGGAAACACCATATATTTT,CASRGDTSGNTIYF
TRBV7-9,NA,TRBJ2-7,NA,13,TGTTCCAGCAGCTTAGGCCGGTCCTGGGCGCAGTACTTC,CSSSLGRSWAQYF
TRBV30,NA,TRBJ2-7,NA,16,TGTGCCTGGAGTGGATGGGACATGGCGGAAAGCTACGAGCAGTACTTC,CAWSGWDMAESYEQYF
TRBV11-2,NA,TRBJ1-4,NA,15,TGTGCCAGCAGCCGAGAGTCGGGAAAGGGAGAAAAACTGTTTTTT,CASSRESGKGEKLFF
TRBV4-3,few,TRBJ2-6,NA,16,TGCGCCAGCAGCCAAGACAGGGGCTCTGGGGCCAACGTCCTGACTTTC,CASSQDRGSGANVLTF
TRBV27,few,TRBJ1-4,NA,14,TGTGCCAGCAGCTCAGGGGCAACTAATGAAAAACTGTTTTTT,CASSSGATNEKLFF
TRBV5-4,NA,TRBJ2-5,TRBD1,15,TGTGCCAGCAGCGCCCGGACAGGGGGTCAAGAGACCCAGTACTTC,CASSARTGGQETQYF
TRBV28,NA,TRBJ2-5,TRBD2,17,TGTGCCAGCAGCCGAGGGACTAGCGGGGGTCACCAAGAGACCCAGTACTTC,CASSRGTSGGHQETQYF
TRBV6-6,few,TRBJ2-7,NA,14,TGTGCCAGCAGTTACTCGCATACTCCTTGGGAGCAGTACTTC,CASSYSHTPWEQYF
TRBV5-1,NA,TRBJ2-3,TRBD2,15,TGCGCCAGCAGGTTAGCGGGAGGGATCACAGATACGCAGTATTTT,CASRLAGGITDTQYF
TRBV6-6,NA,TRBJ2-5,TRBD1,14,TGTGCCAGCAGCCCGGACAGGGGCCGGATCGGCCAGTACTTC,CASSPDRGRIGQYF
TRBV29-1,few,TRBJ2-1,TRBD2,18,TGCAGCGTTGCATTACAGGTCACTAGCGGGGCGAAAGACAATGAGCAGTTCTTC,CSVALQVTSGAKDNEQFF
TRBV25-1,NA,TRBJ2-5,TRBD2,15,TGTGCCAGCAGTATATGGCTAGCGGGGGCAGAGACCCAGTACTTC,CASSIWLAGAETQYF
TRBV7-4,NA,TRBJ2-7,NA,16,TGTGCCAGCAGCCGAACCCAGGGAGGAGGGTCCTACGAGCAGTACTTC,CASSRTQGGGSYEQYF
TRBV30,NA,TRBJ1-4,NA,17,TGTGCCTGGGGACTAACGGCAGACCCTGCAACTAATGAAAAACTGTTTTTT,CAWGLTADPATNEKLFF
TRBV30,NA,TRBJ1-5,NA,15,TGTGCCTGGAGTGTAGGGGTCCGTGGGAATCAGCCCCAGCATTTT,CAWSVGVRGNQPQHF
TRBV7-9,NA,TRBJ1-3,NA,15,TGTGCCAGCAGCTTAACGGTTAGCTCTGGAAACACCATATATTTT,CASSLTVSSGNTIYF
TRBV7-6,NA,TRBJ2-7,TRBD2,17,TGTGCCAGCAGCTTAGAAGCGGGAGGATCCATTTCGTACGAGCAGTACTTC,CASSLEAGGSISYEQYF
TRBV5-1,NA,TRBJ2-3,TRBD2,16,TGCGCCAGCAGCCCGGGACTAGCGGGGGGCACAGATACGCAGTATTTT,CASSPGLAGGTDTQYF
TRBV7-9,NA,TRBJ1-5,NA,15,TGTGCCAGCAGCTTAATGGACGGGACTTATCAGCCCCAGCATTTT,CASSLMDGTYQPQHF
TRBV30,NA,TRBJ1-4,NA,15,TGTGCCTGGAGGGCCGGAGTAGCAACTAATGAAAAACTGTTTTTT,CAWRAGVATNEKLFF